The T cell receptor (beta chain) under discussion was sequenced for a study of blood T cells in healthy people across ages. Whole-study results and caveats: Naive T cell percentage by flow cytometry tracked strongly with beta diversity.

As for this clonotype: Its antigen remains unidentified.

The study drew donors from healthy Caucasian individuals in Russia aged about 6 to 90. Peripheral blood was drawn, ten milliliters per donor. Per sample, no less than 5 micrograms of total RNA were extracted. Then a second PCR, running about 7 to 11 cycles, was carried out with a sample-barcoded 5' primer and a J-beta primer mix. Using its own MiXCR run on the 5' RACE reads, TCRdb lists one record per CDR3 protein. Altogether about 810,000 distinct CDR3 sequences are present, roughly 35% being singletons, with the ten largest covering 13%. This CDR3 comprises 15 residues. Germline CDR1 LGHNT, CDR2 FRNRAP. The V end was cut by 0 bases, the J end by 3 bases, with 9 bases between.

This TCR derives from a young man in good health. The specimen was blood. The V call is TRBV12-5, the J call TRBJ2-1, with D possibly matching TRBD2 (6 bases). CDR3 coding DNA: TGTGCTAGTGGTTTGGTAGGTAGCGGCTACAATGAGCAGTTCTTC. Translated: CASGLVGSGYNEQFF.